Sequencing of this T cell receptor (beta chain) was carried out in a study of blood T cell repertoires in COVID-19. At the level of the study: Samples representing acute and convalescent COVID-19 were sourced from the United States, Italy and Spain.

Assay used: immunoSEQ multiplex PCR; TCRdb lists only in-frame clones, some missing. The sample has approximately 150,000 clones, 65% to 80% seen once; the top ten hold just under 2%. Sequencing used peripheral blood. This clonotype was obtained from a woman aged 55 to 70 with acute or convalescent COVID-19.

The CDR3 DNA follows: TGTGCCAGCAGTCCACGGAAGGCGGGAGGGCCTTACGAGCAGTACTTC. This translates into CASSPRKAGGPYEQYF. The V and J genes are TRBV5-6 and TRBJ2-7, with 9 bases identical to TRBD2. V shed 5 bases, J shed 4 bases, and the junction held 13 bases outside the gene matches. Germline V gene data show CDR1 as SGHDT and CDR2 as YYEEEE. The CDR3 is 16 amino acids.